Sequencing of this TCR beta chain was carried out in a study of cytomegalovirus exposure and HLA in healthy donors. There are a few counts of this clone. Amplification used 60 Vbeta primers and 13 Jbeta primers. Sequencing was performed with immunoSEQ multiplex PCR; in TCRdb, only in-frame clones are kept and a portion is missing. Of over 130,000 clones in the sample, approximately 79% were seen once. Source material: PBMCs. The clonotype comes from a female donor in good health and CMV-seronegative.

The CDR3 nucleotides are TGTGCCAGCAGTGCCGTGGGGGGGCAGTTCTTC. This codes for CASSAVGGQFF. The chain recombines TRBV6-1 with TRBJ2-1; D perhaps matches TRBD2 (6 bases). V shed 4 bases and J shed 12 bases, with 10 bases lying between them. Germline values: CDR1 MNHNS, CDR2 SASEGT. The CDR3 spans 11 residues.